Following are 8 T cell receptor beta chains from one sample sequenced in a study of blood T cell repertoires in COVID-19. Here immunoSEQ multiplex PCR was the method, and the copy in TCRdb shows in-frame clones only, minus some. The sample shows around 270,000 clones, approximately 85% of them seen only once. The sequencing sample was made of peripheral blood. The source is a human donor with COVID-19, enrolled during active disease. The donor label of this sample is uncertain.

The DNA for the CDR3 is TGTGCCAGCAGCTTAGACCGGACTGAAGCTTTCTTT. Translation: CASSLDRTEAFF. The V call is TRBV7-2, the J call TRBJ1-1; D uncertain. CDR3 length equals 12 residues. The germline V and J ends were trimmed by 1 base and 5 bases, with 5 bases remaining between them. The V gene's germline CDR1 is SGHTA and CDR2 FQGNSA.

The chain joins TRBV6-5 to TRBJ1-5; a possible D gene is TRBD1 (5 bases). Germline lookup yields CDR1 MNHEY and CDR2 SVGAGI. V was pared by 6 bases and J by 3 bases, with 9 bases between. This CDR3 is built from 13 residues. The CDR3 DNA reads TGTGCCAGCAGGGGGACTAACAATCAGCCCCAGCATTTT. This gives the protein CASRGTNNQPQHF.

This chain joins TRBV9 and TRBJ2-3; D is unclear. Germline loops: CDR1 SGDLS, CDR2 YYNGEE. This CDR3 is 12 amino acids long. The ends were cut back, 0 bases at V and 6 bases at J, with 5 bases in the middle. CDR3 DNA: TGTGCCAGCAGCGTAGCTGAGGATACGCAGTATTTT. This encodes CASSVAEDTQYF.

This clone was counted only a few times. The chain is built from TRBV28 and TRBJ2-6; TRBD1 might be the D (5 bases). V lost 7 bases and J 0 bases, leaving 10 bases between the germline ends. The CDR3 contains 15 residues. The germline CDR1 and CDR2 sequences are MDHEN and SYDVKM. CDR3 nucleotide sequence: TGTGCCAGCACGGCAGGGAACTCTGGGGCCAACGTCCTGACTTTC. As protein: CASTAGNSGANVLTF. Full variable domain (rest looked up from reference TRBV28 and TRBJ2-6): DVKVTQSSRYLVKRTGEKVFLECVQDMDHENMFWYRQDPGLGLRLIYFSYDVKMKEKGDIPEGYSVSREKKERFSLILESASTNQTSMYLCASTAGNSGANVLTFGAGSRLTVL.

The CDR3 sequence is CASSGRGETQYF. CDR3 bases: TGTGCCAGCAGCGGACGGGGAGAGACCCAGTACTTC. The genes are TRBV12-3 or TRBV12-4 and TRBJ2-5; possible D gene TRBD2, 5 bases. The CDR3 contains 12 residues. Between the trimmed V and J ends, which lost 6 bases and 4 bases, there was a span of 9 bases.

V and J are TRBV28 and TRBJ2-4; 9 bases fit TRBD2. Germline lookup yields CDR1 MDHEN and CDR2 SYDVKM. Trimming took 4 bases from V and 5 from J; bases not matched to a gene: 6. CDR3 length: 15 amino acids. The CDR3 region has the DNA TGTGCCAGCAGTTCAGCGGGAGGTGGTGAAAACATTCAGTACTTC. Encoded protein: CASSSAGGGENIQYF.

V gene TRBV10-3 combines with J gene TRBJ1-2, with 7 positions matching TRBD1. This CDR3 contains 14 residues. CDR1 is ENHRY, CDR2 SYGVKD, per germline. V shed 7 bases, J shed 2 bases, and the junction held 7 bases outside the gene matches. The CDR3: CAINPDRANYGYTF. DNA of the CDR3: TGTGCCATCAACCCCGACAGGGCCAACTATGGCTACACCTTC.

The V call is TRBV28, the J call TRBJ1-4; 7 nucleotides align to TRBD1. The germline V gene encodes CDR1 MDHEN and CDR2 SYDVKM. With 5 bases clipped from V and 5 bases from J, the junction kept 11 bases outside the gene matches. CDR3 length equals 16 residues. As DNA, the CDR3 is TGTGCCAGCAGTCTCCCGCAGGGGGGTAAGAATGAAAAACTGTTTTTT. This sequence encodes CASSLPQGGKNEKLFF.